The present entry profiles one T cell receptor beta chain with its context. These data come from a study of blood T cell repertoires in COVID-19. V shed 0 bases, J shed 4 bases, and the junction held 7 bases outside the gene matches. This CDR3 is built from 16 residues. Germline assignment: CDR1 SGHTA and CDR2 FQGNSA. Under the authors' procedure: Reference gene primer amplification yielded estimated nucleated cell counts. Data came from immunoSEQ multiplex PCR; TCRdb stores just in-frame clones and leaves some out. Clone size and the V and J calls come from that table; the DNA yielded D and trimming. The sample lists some 250,000 clones, approximately 90% occurring once.

Sequenced material: peripheral blood. The receptor comes from a woman in her thirties or forties who had recovered from COVID-19. The chain employs TRBV7-2 and TRBJ1-1, with TRBD1 matching 8 bases. As DNA, the CDR3 is TGTGCCAGCAGCTTAGCCACCACAGGGGGGGGCACTGAAGCTTTCTTT. Its translation: CASSLATTGGGTEAFF.